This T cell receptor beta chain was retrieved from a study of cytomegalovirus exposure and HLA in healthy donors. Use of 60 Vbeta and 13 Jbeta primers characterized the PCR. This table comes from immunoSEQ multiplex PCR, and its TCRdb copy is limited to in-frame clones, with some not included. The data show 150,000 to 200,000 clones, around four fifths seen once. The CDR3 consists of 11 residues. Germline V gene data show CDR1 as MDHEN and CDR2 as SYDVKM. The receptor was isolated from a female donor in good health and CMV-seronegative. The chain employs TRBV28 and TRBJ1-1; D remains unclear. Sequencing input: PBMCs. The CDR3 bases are TGTGCGGCCGTCGAGAACACTGAAGCTTTCTTT. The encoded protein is CAAVENTEAFF. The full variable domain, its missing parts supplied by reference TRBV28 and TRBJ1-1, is DVKVTQSSRYLVKRTGEKVFLECVQDMDHENMFWYRQDPGLGLRLIYFSYDVKMKEKGDIPEGYSVSREKKERFSLILESASTNQTSMYLCAAVENTEAFFGQGTRLTVV.